This paragraph reports one T cell receptor (beta chain). Sequence at one end of the junction differs from germline and may be a read error. MiXCR, run by TCRdb on the reads, gives a single entry per CDR3 protein. The data contain about 200,000 distinct CDR3 sequences, about a tenth of them singletons. This entry belongs to a study of T cell repertoires in cytomegalovirus infection. The CDR3 length is 12 residues. Germline-derived CDR1 and CDR2 are MDHEN and SYDVKM. The TCR was taken from a human donor in good health (CMV status not recorded). Some clones in this sample may be carry-over from other donors' samples. The J gene is TRBJ2-1, the V gene TRBV28; TRBD1 matches 8 bases. The sequenced material came from PBMCs. CDR3: CASSLYWTGLSF. The CDR3 DNA sequence: TGTGCCAGCAGTTTATACTGGACAGGGTTGTCCTTC.